This T cell receptor (beta chain) emerged from a study of blood T cell repertoires in COVID-19 (dated by TCRdb to about 2020). For the study in its entirety: The collaborator samples originated in the United States, Italy and Spain and spanned the acute and convalescent phases of COVID-19. The prospective study material was composed of cDNA or gDNA derived from T cells, B-cell-depleted T cells, or PBMCs. The dataset comprised deeply sampled blood TCRbeta repertoires from subjects exposed to, actively infected with, or recovered from COVID-19. A freely available public database, intended as a resource for researchers studying the immune response to SARS-CoV-2, is where the repertoires were released. The samples were drawn from the first 160 participants of the ongoing ImmuneRACE study and from 1,254 subjects provided by 6 global collaborators. Sample metadata almost always included a de-identified subject ID, COVID-19 status, age in years and sex. Where available, HLA class I and class II types were taken from metadata supplied by the sample provider and were not determined by assay-based typing. Overall results and qualifications from the work: How much clinical and demographic metadata was included differed by source and by participant, and the metadata was provided uncurated.

TCRbeta CDR3 regions were amplified from genomic DNA using the immunoSEQ Assay, a bias-controlled multiplex PCR. The published analysis was carried out like this. The number of nucleated cells in each sample was estimated from the amplification of reference gene primers within the assay. Sequence reads were collapsed and filtered to measure the absolute abundance of every unique TCRbeta CDR3 rearrangement. Productive Simpson clonality was computed per sample as the square root of Simpson's diversity index over productive rearrangements. TCRdb took over this immuneACCESS table, retaining in-frame rearrangements with V and J assigned. Such tables are incomplete; in checked studies, under half of the missing clones stem from an unresolved V gene, and the remainder is unexplained. The V and J calls and clone size come from that table; D and trimming were worked out from the DNA. Present in this sample are tens of thousands of clones, 68% of which were seen just once. Around 9.4% of the sample belongs to the ten largest clones.

In regard to this clone: The target of this receptor is not known. The junction and the germline gene differ at one end; a read error may be behind it.

Whole blood was collected in K2EDTA tubes by collaborating institutions according to the institutions' own protocols. For TCRbeta analysis, collaborators shipped samples in one of three forms: frozen whole blood, isolated PBMCs, or DNA extracted from either of those sample types. Sequencing was performed on peripheral blood. This TCR derives from a woman in her 70s with acute or convalescent COVID-19.

The CDR3 reads CASSLVGASEQYF. The DNA sequence is as follows: TGTGCTAGCAGCTTGGTTGGGGCCTCCGAGCAGTACTTC. Recombination connected TRBV7-7 to TRBJ2-7; matching of 5 bases hints at TRBD1 as the D gene. The germline V gene (reference sequence) specifies SSHAT as CDR1 and FNYEAQ as CDR2. CDR3 length: 13 amino acids, cysteine to phenylalanine. Only CDR3 DNA remains: 39 bases, in frame from the first base.